The clone carrying this TCR beta chain occurred a few times. The CDR3 totals 13 residues. Trimming left V 8 bases short and J 6 bases short, with 14 bases between. CDR1 is SGDLS and CDR2 is YYNGEE in the germline V gene. This entry is derived from a study of T cells in Graves' hyperthyroidism and ophthalmopathy. Amplified regions were TCR beta CDR3 sequences from RNA transcripts. First-round RT-PCR targeting the TCR CDR3 was performed with the HTBI primer set. TCRdb itself ran the multiplex PCR reads through MiXCR, one entry per CDR3 protein. The table includes around 530,000 distinct CDR3 sequences, about a sixth detected once.

Sequencing input: blood. The chain recombines TRBV9 with TRBJ2-2; D possibly uses TRBD1 or TRBD2 (5 bases each). This receptor was obtained from a woman aged 18 to 35 with Graves' ophthalmopathy. In nucleotides, the CDR3 is TGTGCCAGACCGCCTCTGGGACCCGGGGAGCTGTTTTTT. Residues: CARPPLGPGELFF.